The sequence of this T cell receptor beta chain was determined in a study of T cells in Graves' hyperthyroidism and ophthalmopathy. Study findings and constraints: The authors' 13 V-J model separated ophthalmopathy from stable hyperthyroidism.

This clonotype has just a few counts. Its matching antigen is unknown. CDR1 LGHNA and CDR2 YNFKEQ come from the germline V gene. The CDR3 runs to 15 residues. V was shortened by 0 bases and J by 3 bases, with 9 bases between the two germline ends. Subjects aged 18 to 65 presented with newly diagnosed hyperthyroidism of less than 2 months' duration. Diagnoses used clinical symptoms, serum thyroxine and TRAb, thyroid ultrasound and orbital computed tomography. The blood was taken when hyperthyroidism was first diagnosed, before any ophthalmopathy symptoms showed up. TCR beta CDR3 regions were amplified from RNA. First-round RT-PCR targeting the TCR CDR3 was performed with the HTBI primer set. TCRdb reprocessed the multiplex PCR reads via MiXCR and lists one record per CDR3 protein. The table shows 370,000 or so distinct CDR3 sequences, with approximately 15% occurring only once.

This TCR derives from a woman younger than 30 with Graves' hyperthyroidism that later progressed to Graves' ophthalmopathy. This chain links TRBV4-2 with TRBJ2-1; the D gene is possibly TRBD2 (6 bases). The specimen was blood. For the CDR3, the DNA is TGTGCCAGCAGCCAAGATGGGCGGGACTACAATGAGCAGTTCTTC. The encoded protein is CASSQDGRDYNEQFF.